This TCR beta chain originates from a study of T-cell reconstitution after alpha-beta-depleted transplantation in children. Study-wide findings and caveats: Several hundred expanded graft clones reportedly were the source of alpha-beta T cells about two months after transplant. At one year after transplant, newly produced T cells mostly accounted for T-cell counts and diversity.

Preparation of the TCRbeta library was carried out with unique molecular identifiers. TCRdb fed the PCR reads into MiXCR, producing one record per CDR3 protein. The sample has 250,000 to 300,000 distinct CDR3 sequences; about 9.4% are singletons. This clonotype has just a few counts. The antigen remains undetermined. Per the germline V gene, CDR1 is DFQATT and CDR2 is SNEGSKA (reference sequence). V lost 1 base, J lost 2 bases, and 12 bases lay in between. The CDR3 has 16 amino acids. The chain joins TRBV20-1 to TRBJ2-6, with a possible D match to TRBD2 (6 bases). Specimen: PBMCs, collected before TCRalphabeta/CD19-depleted stem cell transplant. The receptor comes from a boy under three years old with acute myeloid leukemia, due to receive a stem cell transplant. CDR3 nucleotide sequence: TGCAGTGCTAGAGCGGGAGCAATACCTGGGGCCAACGTCCTGACTTTC. It is translated as CSARAGAIPGANVLTF.